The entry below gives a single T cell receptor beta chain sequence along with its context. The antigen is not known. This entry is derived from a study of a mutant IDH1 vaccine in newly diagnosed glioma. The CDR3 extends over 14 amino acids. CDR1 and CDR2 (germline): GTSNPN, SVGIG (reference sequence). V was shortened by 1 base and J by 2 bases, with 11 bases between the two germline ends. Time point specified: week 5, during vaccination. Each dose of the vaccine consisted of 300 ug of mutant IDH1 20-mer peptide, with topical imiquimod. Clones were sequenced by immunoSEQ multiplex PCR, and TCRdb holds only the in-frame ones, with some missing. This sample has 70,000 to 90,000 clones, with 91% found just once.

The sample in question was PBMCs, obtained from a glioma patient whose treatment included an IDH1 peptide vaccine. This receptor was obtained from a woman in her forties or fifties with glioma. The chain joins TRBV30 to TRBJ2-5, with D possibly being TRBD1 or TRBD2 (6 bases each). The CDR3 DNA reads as TGTGCCTGGAGTGGGGGGGCTGGTCAAGAGACCCAGTACTTC. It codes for CAWSGGAGQETQYF.